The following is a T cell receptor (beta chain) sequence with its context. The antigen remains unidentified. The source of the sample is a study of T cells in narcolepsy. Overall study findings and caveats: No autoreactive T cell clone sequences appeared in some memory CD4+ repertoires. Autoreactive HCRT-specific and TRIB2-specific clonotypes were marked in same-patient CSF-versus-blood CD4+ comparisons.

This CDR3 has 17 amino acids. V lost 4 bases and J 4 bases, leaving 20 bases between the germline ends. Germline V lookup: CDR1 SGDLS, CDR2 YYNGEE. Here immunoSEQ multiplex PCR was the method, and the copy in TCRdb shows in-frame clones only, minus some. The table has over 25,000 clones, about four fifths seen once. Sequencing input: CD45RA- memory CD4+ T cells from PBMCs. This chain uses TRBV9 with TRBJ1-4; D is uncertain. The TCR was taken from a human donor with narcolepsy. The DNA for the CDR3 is TGTGCCAGCAGCCCTCGAGAGGTATGGTCCATTAATGAAAAACTGTTTTTT. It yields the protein CASSPREVWSINEKLFF.